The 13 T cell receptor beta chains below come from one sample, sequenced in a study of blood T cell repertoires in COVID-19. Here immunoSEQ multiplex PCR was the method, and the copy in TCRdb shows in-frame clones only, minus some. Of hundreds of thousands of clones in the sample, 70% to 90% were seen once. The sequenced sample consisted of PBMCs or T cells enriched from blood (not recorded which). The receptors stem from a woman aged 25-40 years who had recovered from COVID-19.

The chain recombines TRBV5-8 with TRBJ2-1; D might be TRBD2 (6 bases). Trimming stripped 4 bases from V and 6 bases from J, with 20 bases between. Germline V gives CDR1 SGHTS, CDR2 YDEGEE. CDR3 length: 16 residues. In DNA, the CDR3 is TGTGCCAGCAGCCACCCCCGGGGGACGGGTGGCAATGAGCAGTTCTTC. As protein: CASSHPRGTGGNEQFF.

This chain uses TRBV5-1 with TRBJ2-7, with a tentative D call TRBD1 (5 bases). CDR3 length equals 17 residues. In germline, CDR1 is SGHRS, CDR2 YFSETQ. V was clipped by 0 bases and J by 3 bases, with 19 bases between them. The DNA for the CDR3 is TGCGCCAGCAGCTTGGCCGGTCCAGGACACCCCAACTACGAGCAGTACTTC. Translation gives CASSLAGPGHPNYEQYF.

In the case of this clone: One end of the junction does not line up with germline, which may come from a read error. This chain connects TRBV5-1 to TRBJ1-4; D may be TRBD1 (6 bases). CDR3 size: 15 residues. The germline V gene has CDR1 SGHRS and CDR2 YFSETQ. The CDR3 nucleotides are TGCGCCAGCAGCTTGTTGGGGGCAACAAATGAAAAACTGTTTTTT. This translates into CASSLLGATNEKLFF.

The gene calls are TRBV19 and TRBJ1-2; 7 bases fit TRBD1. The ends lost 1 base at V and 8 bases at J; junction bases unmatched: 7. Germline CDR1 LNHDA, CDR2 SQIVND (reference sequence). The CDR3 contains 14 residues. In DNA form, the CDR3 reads TGTGCCAGTAGTATAGGGGACAGCGCCGGGGGCTACACCTTC. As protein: CASSIGDSAGGYTF. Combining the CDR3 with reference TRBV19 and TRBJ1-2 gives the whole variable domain DGGITQSPKYLFRKEGQNVTLSCEQNLNHDAMYWYRQDPGQGLRLIYYSQIVNDFQKGDIAEGYSVSREKKESFPLTVTSAQKNPTAFYLCASSIGDSAGGYTFGSGTRLTVV.

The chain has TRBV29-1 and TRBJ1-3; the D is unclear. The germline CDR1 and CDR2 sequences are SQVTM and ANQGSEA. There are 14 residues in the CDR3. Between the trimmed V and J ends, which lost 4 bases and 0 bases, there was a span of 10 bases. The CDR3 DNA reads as TGCAGCGTTGTTTGGGGAGCCTCTGGAAACACCATATATTTT. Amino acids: CSVVWGASGNTIYF.

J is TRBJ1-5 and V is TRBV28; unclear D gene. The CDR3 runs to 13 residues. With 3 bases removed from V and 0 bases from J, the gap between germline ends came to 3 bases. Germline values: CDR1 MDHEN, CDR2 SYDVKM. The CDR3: CASSLYSNQPQHF. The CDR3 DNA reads TGTGCCAGCAGTTTGTATAGCAATCAGCCCCAGCATTTT. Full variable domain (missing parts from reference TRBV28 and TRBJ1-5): DVKVTQSSRYLVKRTGEKVFLECVQDMDHENMFWYRQDPGLGLRLIYFSYDVKMKEKGDIPEGYSVSREKKERFSLILESASTNQTSMYLCASSLYSNQPQHFGDGTRLSIL.

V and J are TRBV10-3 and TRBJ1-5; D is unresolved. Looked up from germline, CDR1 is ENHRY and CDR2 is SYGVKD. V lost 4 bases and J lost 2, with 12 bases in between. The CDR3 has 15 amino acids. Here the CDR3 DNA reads TGTGCCATCAGTGGGTCTGTTTTAGGCAATCAGCCCCAGCATTTT. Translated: CAISGSVLGNQPQHF.

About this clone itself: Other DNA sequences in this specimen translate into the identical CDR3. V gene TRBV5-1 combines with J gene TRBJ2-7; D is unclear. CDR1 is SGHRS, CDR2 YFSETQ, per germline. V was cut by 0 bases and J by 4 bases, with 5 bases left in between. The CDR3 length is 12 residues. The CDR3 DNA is TGCGCCAGCAGCTTGGGAGGTTACGAGCAGTACTTC. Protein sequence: CASSLGGYEQYF.

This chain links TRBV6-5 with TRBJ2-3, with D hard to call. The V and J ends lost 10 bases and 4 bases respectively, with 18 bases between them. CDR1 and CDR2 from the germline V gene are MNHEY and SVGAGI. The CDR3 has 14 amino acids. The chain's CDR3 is CATTQRRVADTQYF. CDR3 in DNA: TGTGCCACTACCCAGAGGCGTGTGGCAGATACGCAGTATTTT.

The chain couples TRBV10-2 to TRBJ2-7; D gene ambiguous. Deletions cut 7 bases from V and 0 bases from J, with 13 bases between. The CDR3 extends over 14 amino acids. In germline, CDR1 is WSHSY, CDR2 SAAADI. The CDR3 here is CASTERESSYEQYF. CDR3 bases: TGCGCCAGCACCGAGAGAGAAAGCTCCTACGAGCAGTACTTC.

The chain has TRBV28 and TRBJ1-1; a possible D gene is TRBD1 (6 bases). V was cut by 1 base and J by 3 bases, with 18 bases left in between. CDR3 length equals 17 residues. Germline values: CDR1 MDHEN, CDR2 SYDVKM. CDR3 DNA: TGTGCCAGCAGTTTATTTGGGACAAAAATAGGGGACACTGAAGCTTTCTTT. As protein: CASSLFGTKIGDTEAFF.

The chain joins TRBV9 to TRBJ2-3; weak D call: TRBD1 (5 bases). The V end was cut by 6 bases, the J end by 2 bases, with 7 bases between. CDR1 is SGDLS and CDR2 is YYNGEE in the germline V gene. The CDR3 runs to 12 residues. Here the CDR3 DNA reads TGTGCCAGCAAAGGGGACACAGATACGCAGTATTTT. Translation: CASKGDTDTQYF.

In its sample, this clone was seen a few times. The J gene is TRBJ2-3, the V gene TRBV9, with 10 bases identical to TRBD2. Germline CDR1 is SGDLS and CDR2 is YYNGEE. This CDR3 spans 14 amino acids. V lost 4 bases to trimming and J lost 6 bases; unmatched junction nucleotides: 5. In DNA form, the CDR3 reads TGTGCCAGCAGCTGGACTAGCGGAACTGATACGCAGTATTTT. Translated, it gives CASSWTSGTDTQYF.